The subject of this entry is one T cell receptor (beta chain). It was genomic DNA that served as the template for profiling TCR beta VDJ and CDR3. One entry per CDR3 protein, called by TCRdb with MiXCR from the reads. The sample lists about 190,000 distinct CDR3 sequences; approximately 49% were seen once. This specimen belongs to a study of CD8+CD57+ T cells in acquired aplastic anemia. Material: sorted CD4+, CD8+, or CD8+CD57+ T cells (not recorded which) from PBMCs. This receptor was identified in a human donor in good health, serving as a control.

The CDR3 bases are TGCAGCGTTCGTCGACAGTCTATTGAGTACACCTTC. Residues: CSVRRQSIEYTF. The chain joins TRBV29-1 to TRBJ1-2; tentative D call: TRBD1 (5 bases). Trimming removed 5 bases from V and 11 bases from J, with 18 bases in between. The germline CDR1 and CDR2 sequences are SQVTM and ANQGSEA. The CDR3 covers 12 residues.